A single sample is the source of the 26 T cell receptor beta chains below, sequenced in a study of T-cell memory formation after mild COVID-19. TCRdb re-analysed the 5' RACE reads in MiXCR, keeping a single row per CDR3 protein. The sample holds fewer than 650,000 distinct CDR3 sequences; about a fifth are singletons and the top ten take around 7.7%. Sequencing used PBMCs or a T cell subset sorted from them (not recorded which). The receptors originated from an adult woman who had mild COVID-19 (a few samples of this study predate the infection). Cell type and time point are not known.

This chain connects TRBV24-1 to TRBJ2-2; 10 nucleotides match TRBD2. The germline gives CDR1 KGHDR, CDR2 SFDVKD. The CDR3 has 16 amino acids. The V segment lost 5 bases and the J segment 0 bases; nucleotides outside the gene matches: 2. The CDR3: CATSGLAGANTGELFF. The CDR3 region has the DNA TGTGCCACCAGTGGTCTAGCGGGAGCGAACACCGGGGAGCTGTTTTTT.

The table lists this clonotype with a few counts. The rearrangement joins TRBV19 to TRBJ2-7, with TRBD2 matching 14 bases. In germline, CDR1 is LNHDA, CDR2 SQIVND (reference sequence). V gave up 3 bases and J gave up 3 bases; unmatched junction bases: 1. The CDR3 sequence is 15 residues long. CDR3 protein: CASSMGTSGSYEQYF. The CDR3 DNA is TGTGCCAGTAGTATGGGGACTAGCGGGAGCTACGAGCAGTACTTC.

The chain has TRBV12-3 or TRBV12-4 and TRBJ2-7; D unclear. Trimming took 3 bases from V and 7 from J, leaving 13 bases between them. This CDR3 spans 13 amino acids. The CDR3 bases are TGTGCCAGCAGTTTTTCCTGGTCCGAAGAGCAGTACTTC. This gives the protein CASSFSWSEEQYF.

This clonotype has a single count. V and J are TRBV9 and TRBJ1-6, with D possibly being TRBD1 (6 bases). Germline CDR1 is SGDLS and CDR2 is YYNGEE. The CDR3 covers 15 residues. Trimming took off 3 bases at V and 5 bases at J, with 12 bases between the two ends. CDR3 nucleotide sequence: TGTGCCAGCAGCGAGAGGGGGGAAGATAATTCACCCCTCCACTTT. It is translated as CASSERGEDNSPLHF.

The gene calls are TRBV4-1 and TRBJ2-7; D is unclear. The V gene lost 0 bases and the J gene lost 3 bases, with 12 bases spanning the gap. Looked up from germline, CDR1 is MGHRA and CDR2 is YSYEKL. This CDR3 spans 15 amino acids. The CDR3 DNA sequence: TGCGCCAGCAGCCAAGATTCGCACAGCAACTACGAGCAGTACTTC. Protein sequence: CASSQDSHSNYEQYF.

The rearrangement links TRBV24-1 to TRBJ2-2; TRBD2 aligns across 13 bases. The trim removed 5 bases at V and 5 bases at J, leaving 16 bases unmatched. From germline, CDR1 is KGHDR and CDR2 SFDVKD. There are 20 residues in the CDR3. The CDR3 is CATSASLTSGGAGNTGELFF. DNA of the CDR3: TGTGCCACCAGTGCCTCACTAACTAGCGGGGGGGCCGGTAATACCGGGGAGCTGTTTTTT.

CDR3 protein: CASRGQILSTDTQYF. CDR3 sequence (DNA): TGCGCCAGCAGGGGTCAAATACTGAGCACAGATACGCAGTATTTT. The V call is TRBV5-1, the J call TRBJ2-3; D unclear. V was clipped by 5 bases and J by 0 bases, with 13 bases between them. The CDR3 spans 15 residues. Per germline, CDR1 SGHRS and CDR2 YFSETQ.

The V and J genes are TRBV20-1 and TRBJ2-7; D gene unclear. V was clipped by 0 bases and J by 0 bases, with 9 bases between them. Germline V gene data show CDR1 as DFQATT and CDR2 as SNEGSKA (reference sequence). The CDR3 totals 14 residues. The CDR3 here is CSARDRVSSYEQYF. The CDR3 nucleotides are TGCAGTGCTAGAGATCGTGTGAGCTCCTACGAGCAGTACTTC.

This clonotype was counted a few times. V gene TRBV19 combines with J gene TRBJ2-1; D may be TRBD1 (7 bases). Germline loops: CDR1 LNHDA, CDR2 SQIVND (reference sequence). V gave up 10 bases and J gave up 4 bases, with 14 bases separating them. This CDR3 has 13 amino acids. The CDR3 reads CATARDRYNEQFF. CDR3 DNA: TGTGCCACCGCGCGGGACAGATACAATGAGCAGTTCTTC.

The rearrangement uses TRBV5-6 and TRBJ2-4; D perhaps matches TRBD1 (5 bases). This CDR3 contains 14 residues. Germline V gene data show CDR1 as SGHDT and CDR2 as YYEEEE. Trimming stripped 3 bases from V and 1 base from J, with 8 bases between. For the CDR3, the DNA is TGTGCCAGCAGCTACAGGATGGCCAAAAACATTCAGTACTTC. It specifies CASSYRMAKNIQYF.

This clonotype was found many times. The chain combines TRBV23-1 with TRBJ2-1, with D tentatively TRBD1 (5 bases). Being an ORF, TRBV23-1 has a function that is uncertain. With 6 bases removed from V and 5 bases from J, the gap between germline ends came to 11 bases. The CDR3 runs 13 residues. As DNA, the CDR3 is TGCGCCAGCAGCAATCAGGGAAACAATGAGCAGTTCTTC. Residues: CASSNQGNNEQFF.

Here the CDR3 reads CASSVEGQGKFF. The CDR3 nucleotides read TGTGCCAGCAGCGTAGAGGGACAGGGAAAGTTCTTC. The chain combines TRBV9 with TRBJ2-1; 9 bases agree with TRBD1. V shed 0 bases and J 14 bases; nucleotides not matched to a gene: 3. Germline V lookup: CDR1 SGDLS, CDR2 YYNGEE. CDR3 size: 12 residues. Full variable domain (missing parts from reference TRBV9 and TRBJ2-1): DSGVTQTPKHLITATGQRVTLRCSPRSGDLSVYWYQQSLDQGLQFLIQYYNGEERAKGNILERFSAQQFPDLHSELNLSSLELGDSALYFCASSVEGQGKFFGPGTRLTVL.

The chain links TRBV5-5 to TRBJ2-2; no clear D gene. Trimming took 2 bases from V and 1 from J, leaving 15 bases between them. The CDR3 is 17 residues long. The V gene's germline CDR1 is SGHKS and CDR2 YYEKEE (reference sequence). The CDR3 sequence is CASSFWTSRLNTGELFF. CDR3 nucleotides: TGTGCCAGCAGCTTTTGGACCTCCAGGCTGAACACCGGGGAGCTGTTTTTT.

The CDR3: CASSQDRGGNSYNEQFF. CDR3 bases: TGTGCCAGCAGCCAAGATCGTGGGGGGAACTCCTACAATGAGCAGTTCTTC. The chain employs TRBV3-1 and TRBJ2-1; possibly TRBD2 for D (6 bases). The CDR3 spans 17 residues. CDR1 and CDR2 from the germline V gene are LGHDT and YNNKEL (reference sequence). Trimming shortened V by 0 bases and J by 0 bases, and 12 bases separated the two germline ends.

The rearrangement joins TRBV7-9 to TRBJ2-2; 13 bases agree with TRBD2. Trimming took 5 bases from V and 4 from J; bases not matched to a gene: 4. The germline V gene has CDR1 SEHNR and CDR2 FQNEAQ (reference sequence). This CDR3 has 16 amino acids. CDR3 amino acids: CASSIGLAGVTGELFF. The CDR3 DNA reads TGTGCCAGCAGCATAGGACTAGCGGGAGTCACCGGGGAGCTGTTTTTT.

The chain employs TRBV5-1 and TRBJ1-6; 7 bases agree with TRBD1. Germline V gene sequence: CDR1 SGHRS, CDR2 YFSETQ. The J segment lost 7 bases and the V segment lost 4 bases, leaving 5 bases of the junction unmatched. The CDR3 runs 14 residues. The CDR3 protein is CASSVTGVNSPLHF. The CDR3 DNA reads as TGCGCCAGCAGCGTTACAGGGGTGAATTCACCCCTCCACTTT.

This clonotype has a handful of counts. The J gene is TRBJ2-7, the V gene TRBV7-9; D unresolved. Trimming took 5 bases from V and 1 from J, leaving 9 bases between them. Germline CDR1 and CDR2: SEHNR and FQNEAQ (reference sequence). The CDR3 contains 13 residues. Here the CDR3 reads CASSTTQSYEQYF. The CDR3, as DNA: TGTGCCAGCAGCACCACTCAATCCTACGAGCAGTACTTC.

This clonotype was seen at least ten times. This chain uses TRBV5-1 with TRBJ2-1; possibly TRBD1 or TRBD2 for D (5 bases each). The CDR3 runs 13 residues. Germline CDR1 reads SGHRS; CDR2 reads YFSETQ. Trimming removed 4 bases from V and 7 bases from J, with 12 bases in between. CDR3 coding DNA: TGCGCCAGCAGCCCGGGACCCGGTAATGAGCAGTTCTTC. This sequence encodes CASSPGPGNEQFF. The full variable domain, with the rest looked up from reference TRBV5-1 and TRBJ2-1, is KAGVTQTPRYLIKTRGQQVTLSCSPISGHRSVSWYQQTPGQGLQFLFEYFSETQRNKGNFPGRFSGRQFSNSRSEMNVSTLELGDSALYLCASSPGPGNEQFFGPGTRLTVL.

The genes are TRBV4-1 and TRBJ1-5; D remains ambiguous. Trimming pared 0 bases from V and 7 bases from J, leaving 10 bases between. The CDR3 sequence is 14 residues long. Germline V CDR1 and CDR2: MGHRA, YSYEKL. In nucleotides, the CDR3 is TGCGCCAGCAGCCAAGATTCAACAGCCCAGCCCCAGCATTTT. Protein sequence: CASSQDSTAQPQHF.

The DNA for the CDR3 is TGCGCCAGCAGCCAAGACGGCGACAGGTCCTCGAATGAGCAGTTCTTC. It translates to CASSQDGDRSSNEQFF. The gene calls are TRBV4-1 and TRBJ2-1; D is perhaps TRBD1 (6 bases). Trimming left V 0 bases short and J 7 bases short, with 16 bases between. The length of the CDR3 is 16 residues. The germline V gene has CDR1 MGHRA and CDR2 YSYEKL.

This clonotype was detected many times. The chain is built from TRBV12-3 or TRBV12-4 and TRBJ2-3; D unresolved. Between the trimmed V and J ends, which lost 5 bases and 8 bases, there was a span of 14 bases. This CDR3 is 13 amino acids long. The CDR3 DNA follows: TGTGCCAGCAGTAATCCCCCAGTGCCTACGCAGTATTTT. Its protein is CASSNPPVPTQYF.

This sequence joins TRBV30 and TRBJ1-2, with D perhaps matching TRBD1 (6 bases). Germline assignment: CDR1 GTSNPN and CDR2 SVGIG (reference sequence). This CDR3 spans 12 amino acids. Trimming pared 4 bases from V and 8 bases from J, leaving 14 bases between. The CDR3, as DNA: TGTGCCTGGACAGGGGCCCCTATAGGCTACACCTTC. It codes for CAWTGAPIGYTF.

V gene TRBV6-1 combines with J gene TRBJ1-1; TRBD1 might be the D (6 bases). Trimming stripped 0 bases from V and 8 bases from J, with 10 bases between. CDR1 is MNHNS, CDR2 SASEGT, per germline. The CDR3 is 13 amino acids. The CDR3 DNA sequence: TGTGCCAGCAGTGAAGCAGCACAGGGAGAAGCTTTCTTT. This gives the protein CASSEAAQGEAFF.

This clonotype was counted ten times or more. J is TRBJ2-1 and V is TRBV7-9, with TRBD1 identical over 7 bases. This CDR3 region has 18 residues. Germline V gene sequence: CDR1 SEHNR, CDR2 FQNEAQ (reference sequence). V lost 3 bases, J lost 15 bases, and 26 bases stayed unmatched. In nucleotides, the CDR3 is TGTGCCAGCAGCTTTGAGGGAGAAACCGGGACAGTTAGGGCTCAATGGTTCTTC. Its protein product is CASSFEGETGTVRAQWFF.

This clonotype occurred a few times. The chain uses TRBV20-1 and TRBJ2-2, with TRBD1 matching 8 bases. The CDR3 is 17 amino acids. V shed 7 bases and J 4 bases; nucleotides not matched to a gene: 17. Germline V gives CDR1 DFQATT, CDR2 SNEGSKA (reference sequence). The CDR3 here is CSGQTTTGQAGTGELFF. DNA for the CDR3: TGCAGTGGTCAGACAACCACGGGACAGGCAGGCACCGGGGAGCTGTTTTTT.

The chain joins TRBV19 to TRBJ2-1; D ambiguous. Trimming removed 3 bases from V and 1 base from J, with 7 bases in between. Germline V gene data show CDR1 as LNHDA and CDR2 as SQIVND (reference sequence). The CDR3 consists of 14 residues. CDR3 in DNA: TGTGCCAGTAGTATTCAGGATTCCTACAATGAGCAGTTCTTC. This encodes CASSIQDSYNEQFF.